The entry below describes one T cell receptor beta chain. The sample contains more than one DNA sequence encoding this CDR3. This entry comes from a study of blood T cell repertoires in COVID-19. Trimming left V 2 bases short and J 1 base short, with 5 bases between. Germline loops: CDR1 LGHDT, CDR2 YNNKEL (reference sequence). The CDR3 is 13 amino acids. Only in-frame clones appear in the TCRdb table, and some are missing; sequencing was by immunoSEQ multiplex PCR. The top ten clones hold 5.8% of a sample with around 76,000 clones, about 93% of them seen once. Sequenced: peripheral blood. V usage is TRBV3-1 (or the pseudogene TRBV3-2) and J usage is TRBJ2-5; the D is unclear. This sequence originates from a human donor in a cohort sampled during active COVID-19. The CDR3 nucleotides read TGTGCCAGCAGCCAACAGGTCCAAGAGACCCAGTACTTC. It codes for CASSQQVQETQYF.